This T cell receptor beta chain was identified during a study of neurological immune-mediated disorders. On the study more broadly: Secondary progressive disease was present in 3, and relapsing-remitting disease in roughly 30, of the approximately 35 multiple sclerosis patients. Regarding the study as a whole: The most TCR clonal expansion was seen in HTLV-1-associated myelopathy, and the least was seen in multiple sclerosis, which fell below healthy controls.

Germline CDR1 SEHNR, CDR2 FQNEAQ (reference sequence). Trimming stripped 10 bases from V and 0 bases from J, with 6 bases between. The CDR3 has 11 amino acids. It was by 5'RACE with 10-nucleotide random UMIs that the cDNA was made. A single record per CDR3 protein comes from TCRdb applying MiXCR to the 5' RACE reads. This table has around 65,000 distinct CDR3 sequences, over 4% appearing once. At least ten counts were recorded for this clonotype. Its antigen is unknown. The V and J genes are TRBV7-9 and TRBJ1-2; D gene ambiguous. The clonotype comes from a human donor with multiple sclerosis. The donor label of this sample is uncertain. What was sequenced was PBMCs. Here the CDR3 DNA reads TGTGCCACTGTAGCTAACTATGGCTACACCTTC. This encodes CATVANYGYTF.